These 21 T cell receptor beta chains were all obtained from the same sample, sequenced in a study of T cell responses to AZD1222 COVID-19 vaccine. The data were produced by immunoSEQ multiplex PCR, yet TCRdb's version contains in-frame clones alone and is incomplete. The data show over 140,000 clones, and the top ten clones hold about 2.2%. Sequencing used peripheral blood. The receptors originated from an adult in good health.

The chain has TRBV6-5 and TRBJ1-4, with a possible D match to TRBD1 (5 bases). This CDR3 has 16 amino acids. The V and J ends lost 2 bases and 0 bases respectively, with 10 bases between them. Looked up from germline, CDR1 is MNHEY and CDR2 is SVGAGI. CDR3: CASSYRTRSTNEKLFF. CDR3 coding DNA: TGTGCCAGCAGTTACAGGACAAGATCAACTAATGAAAAACTGTTTTTT.

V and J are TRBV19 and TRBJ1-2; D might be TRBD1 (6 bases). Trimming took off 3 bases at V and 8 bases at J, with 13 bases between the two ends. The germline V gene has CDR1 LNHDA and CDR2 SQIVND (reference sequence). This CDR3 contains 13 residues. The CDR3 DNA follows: TGTGCCAGTAGTATCATGGGGGCTTGGGGCTACACCTTC. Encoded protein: CASSIMGAWGYTF. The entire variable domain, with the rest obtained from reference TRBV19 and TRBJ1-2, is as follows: DGGITQSPKYLFRKEGQNVTLSCEQNLNHDAMYWYRQDPGQGLRLIYYSQIVNDFQKGDIAEGYSVSREKKESFPLTVTSAQKNPTAFYLCASSIMGAWGYTFGSGTRLTVV.

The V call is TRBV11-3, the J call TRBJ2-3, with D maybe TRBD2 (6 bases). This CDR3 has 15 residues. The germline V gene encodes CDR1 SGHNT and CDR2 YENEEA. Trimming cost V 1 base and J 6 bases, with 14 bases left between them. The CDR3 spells CASSLGSGALDTQYF. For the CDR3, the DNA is TGTGCCAGCAGCTTAGGGTCGGGAGCCTTGGATACGCAGTATTTT.

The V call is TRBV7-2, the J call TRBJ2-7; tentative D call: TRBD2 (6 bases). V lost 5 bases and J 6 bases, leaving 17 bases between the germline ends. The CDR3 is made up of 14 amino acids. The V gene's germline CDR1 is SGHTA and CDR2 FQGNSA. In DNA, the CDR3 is TGTGCCAGCAGCAAAGAGGCGGGGCTGGTCGAGCAGTACTTC. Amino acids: CASSKEAGLVEQYF.

This CDR3 reads CASSRLGLNTDTQYF. The DNA for the CDR3 is TGCGCCAGCAGCCGCTTGGGACTTAACACAGATACGCAGTATTTT. J is TRBJ2-3 and V is TRBV4-1, with D possibly TRBD2 on 6 matching bases. This CDR3 is built from 15 residues. Germline-derived CDR1 and CDR2 are MGHRA and YSYEKL. Trimming pared 4 bases from V and 2 bases from J, leaving 13 bases between.

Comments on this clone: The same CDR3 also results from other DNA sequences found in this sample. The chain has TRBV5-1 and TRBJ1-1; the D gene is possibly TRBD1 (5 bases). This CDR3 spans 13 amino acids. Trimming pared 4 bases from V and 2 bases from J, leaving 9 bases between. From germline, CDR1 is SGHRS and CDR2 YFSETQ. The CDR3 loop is CASSLQGNTEAFF. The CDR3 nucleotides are TGCGCCAGCAGCCTTCAGGGTAACACTGAAGCTTTCTTT.

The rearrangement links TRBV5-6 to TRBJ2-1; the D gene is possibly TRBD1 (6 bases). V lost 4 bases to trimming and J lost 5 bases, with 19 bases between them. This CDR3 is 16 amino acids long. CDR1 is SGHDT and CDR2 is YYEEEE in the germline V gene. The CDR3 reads CASSISPDRRHNEQFF. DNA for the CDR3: TGTGCCAGCAGCATCAGTCCAGACAGGAGACACAATGAGCAGTTCTTC.

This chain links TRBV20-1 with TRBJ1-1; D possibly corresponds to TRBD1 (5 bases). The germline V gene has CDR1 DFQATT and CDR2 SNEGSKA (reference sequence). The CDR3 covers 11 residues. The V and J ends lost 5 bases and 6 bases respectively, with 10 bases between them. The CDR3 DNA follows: TGCAGTGCTGGGCTAGGGGCTGAAGCTTTCTTT. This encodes CSAGLGAEAFF.

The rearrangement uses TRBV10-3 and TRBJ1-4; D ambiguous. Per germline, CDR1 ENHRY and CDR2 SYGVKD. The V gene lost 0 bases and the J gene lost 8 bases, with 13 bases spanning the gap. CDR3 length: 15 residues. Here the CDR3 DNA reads TGTGCCATCAGTGAGTCGCCGGGAATTGGAGAAAAACTGTTTTTT. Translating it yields CAISESPGIGEKLFF.

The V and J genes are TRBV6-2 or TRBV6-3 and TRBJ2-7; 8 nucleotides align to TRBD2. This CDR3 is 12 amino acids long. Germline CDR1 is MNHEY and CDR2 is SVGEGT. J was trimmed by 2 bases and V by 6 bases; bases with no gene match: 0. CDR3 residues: CASSGGAYEQYF. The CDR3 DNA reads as TGTGCCAGCAGCGGGGGGGCCTACGAGCAGTACTTC.

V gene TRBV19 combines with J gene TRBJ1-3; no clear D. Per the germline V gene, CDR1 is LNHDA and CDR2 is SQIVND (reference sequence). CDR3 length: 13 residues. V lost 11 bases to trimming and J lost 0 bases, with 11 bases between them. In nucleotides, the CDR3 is TGTGCCGTCAAGGAACGCTCTGGAAACACCATATATTTT. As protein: CAVKERSGNTIYF.

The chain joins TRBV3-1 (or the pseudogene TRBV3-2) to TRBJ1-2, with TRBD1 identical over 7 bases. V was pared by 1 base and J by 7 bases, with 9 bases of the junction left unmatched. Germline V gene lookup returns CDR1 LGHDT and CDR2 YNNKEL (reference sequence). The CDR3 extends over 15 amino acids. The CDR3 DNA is TGTGCCAGCAGCCAAGCCTTCTCCGGACAGGCTGGCTACACCTTC. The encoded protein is CASSQAFSGQAGYTF.

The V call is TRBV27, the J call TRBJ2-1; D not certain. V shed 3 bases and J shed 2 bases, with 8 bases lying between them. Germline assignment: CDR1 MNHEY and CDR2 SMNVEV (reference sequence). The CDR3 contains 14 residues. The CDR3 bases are TGTGCCAGCAGTTTCCGGTTCGCCTACAATGAGCAGTTCTTC. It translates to CASSFRFAYNEQFF.

The CDR3 region has the DNA TGTGCCAGCAGCCAAAGACAGGTTTTGGCAGAAAAACTGTTTTTT. It yields the protein CASSQRQVLAEKLFF. The rearrangement uses TRBV7-9 and TRBJ1-4, with D perhaps matching TRBD1 (6 bases). V shed 5 bases and J shed 8 bases, with 18 bases lying between them. The germline gives CDR1 SEHNR, CDR2 FQNEAQ (reference sequence). The CDR3 has 15 residues.

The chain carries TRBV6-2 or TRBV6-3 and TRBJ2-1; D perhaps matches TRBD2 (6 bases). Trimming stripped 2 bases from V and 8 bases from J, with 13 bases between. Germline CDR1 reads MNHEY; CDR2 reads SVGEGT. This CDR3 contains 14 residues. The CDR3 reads CASSYDGGWDEQFF. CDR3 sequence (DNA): TGTGCCAGCAGTTACGACGGGGGATGGGATGAGCAGTTCTTC.

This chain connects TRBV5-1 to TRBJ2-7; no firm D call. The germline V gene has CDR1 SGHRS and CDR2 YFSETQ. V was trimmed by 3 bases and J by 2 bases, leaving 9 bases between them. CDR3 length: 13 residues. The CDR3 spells CASSSPTTYEQYF. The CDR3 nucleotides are TGCGCCAGCAGCTCCCCCACAACCTACGAGCAGTACTTC. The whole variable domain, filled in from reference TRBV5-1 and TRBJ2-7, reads KAGVTQTPRYLIKTRGQQVTLSCSPISGHRSVSWYQQTPGQGLQFLFEYFSETQRNKGNFPGRFSGRQFSNSRSEMNVSTLELGDSALYLCASSSPTTYEQYFGPGTRLTVT.

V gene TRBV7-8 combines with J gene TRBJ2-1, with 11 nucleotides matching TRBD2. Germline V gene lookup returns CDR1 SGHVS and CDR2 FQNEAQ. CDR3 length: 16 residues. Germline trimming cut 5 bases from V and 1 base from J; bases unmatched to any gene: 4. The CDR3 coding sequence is TGTGCCAGCAGCAATAGCGGGGGGGCGTCCTACAATGAGCAGTTCTTC. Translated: CASSNSGGASYNEQFF. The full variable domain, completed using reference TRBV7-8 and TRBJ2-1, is GAGVSQSPRYKVAKRGQDVALRCDPISGHVSLFWYQQALGQGPEFLTYFQNEAQLDKSGLPSDRFFAERPEGSVSTLKIQRTQQEDSAVYLCASSNSGGASYNEQFFGPGTRLTVL.

CDR3 loop: CASGALAGSSYNEQFF. CDR3 DNA: TGTGCCAGCGGCGCATTAGCGGGGAGCTCCTACAATGAGCAGTTCTTC. The chain uses TRBV7-3 and TRBJ2-1; 8 nucleotides line up with TRBD2. Germline CDR1 and CDR2: SGHTA and FQGTGA. The CDR3 sequence is 16 residues long. J lost 0 bases, V lost 8 bases, and 9 bases had no gene match. The full variable domain, in which reference TRBV7-3 and TRBJ2-1 provide the parts outside the CDR3, is GAGVSQTPSNKVTEKGKYVELRCDPISGHTALYWYRQSLGQGPEFLIYFQGTGAADDSGLPNDRFFAVRPEGSVSTLKIQRTERGDSAVYLCASGALAGSSYNEQFFGPGTRLTVL.

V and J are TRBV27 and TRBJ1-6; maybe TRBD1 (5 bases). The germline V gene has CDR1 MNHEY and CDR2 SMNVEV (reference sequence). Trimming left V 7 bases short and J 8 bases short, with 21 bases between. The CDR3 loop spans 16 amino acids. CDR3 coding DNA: TGTGCCAGCAAAGGGGTCGCCGGGGATGTCGATTCACCCCTCCACTTT. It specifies CASKGVAGDVDSPLHF.

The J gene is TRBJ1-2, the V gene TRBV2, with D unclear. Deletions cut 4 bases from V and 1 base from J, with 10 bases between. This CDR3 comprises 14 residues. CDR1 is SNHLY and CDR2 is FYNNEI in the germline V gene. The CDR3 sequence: CASSVGTVNYGYTF. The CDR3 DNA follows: TGTGCCAGCAGTGTCGGTACAGTTAACTATGGCTACACCTTC.

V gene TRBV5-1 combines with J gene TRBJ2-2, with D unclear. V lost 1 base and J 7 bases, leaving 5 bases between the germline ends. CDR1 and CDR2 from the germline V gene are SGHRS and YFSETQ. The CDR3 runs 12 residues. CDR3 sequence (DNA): TGCGCCAGCAGCTTGCTGGGCGGGGAGCTGTTTTTT. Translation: CASSLLGGELFF.